This T cell receptor beta chain came from a study of T cells in Graves' hyperthyroidism and ophthalmopathy. General study results and limits: In validation, the model predicted ophthalmopathy. These predictions came a median roughly seven months before onset. Most clonotypes that expanded in the thyroid above 0.001 also showed up in blood.

Source material for PBMCs was about 11 ml fresh peripheral blood. There are 18 residues in the CDR3. Germline lookup yields CDR1 MGHRA and CDR2 YSYEKL. Regions amplified from RNA transcripts were the TCR beta CDR3 regions. The HTBI primer set was used in a first-round RT-PCR of the TCR CDR3. TCRdb reprocessed the multiplex PCR reads via MiXCR and lists one record per CDR3 protein. The table has about 350,000 distinct CDR3 sequences, over 11% seen once. With regard to this clonotype: Its antigen is currently unknown. At one end, the junction sequence differs from germline, possibly due to a read error.

The V gene is TRBV4-1, the J gene TRBJ2-7, with 11 positions matching TRBD2. Sequencing was done on a sample of blood. This TCR was sampled from a woman in her thirties with Graves' hyperthyroidism. The CDR3 sequence: CASSQGPSGRPLNYEHYF. DNA of the CDR3: TGCGCCAGCAGCCAAGGTCCTAGCGGGAGGCCCCTGAACTACGAGCACTACTTC.